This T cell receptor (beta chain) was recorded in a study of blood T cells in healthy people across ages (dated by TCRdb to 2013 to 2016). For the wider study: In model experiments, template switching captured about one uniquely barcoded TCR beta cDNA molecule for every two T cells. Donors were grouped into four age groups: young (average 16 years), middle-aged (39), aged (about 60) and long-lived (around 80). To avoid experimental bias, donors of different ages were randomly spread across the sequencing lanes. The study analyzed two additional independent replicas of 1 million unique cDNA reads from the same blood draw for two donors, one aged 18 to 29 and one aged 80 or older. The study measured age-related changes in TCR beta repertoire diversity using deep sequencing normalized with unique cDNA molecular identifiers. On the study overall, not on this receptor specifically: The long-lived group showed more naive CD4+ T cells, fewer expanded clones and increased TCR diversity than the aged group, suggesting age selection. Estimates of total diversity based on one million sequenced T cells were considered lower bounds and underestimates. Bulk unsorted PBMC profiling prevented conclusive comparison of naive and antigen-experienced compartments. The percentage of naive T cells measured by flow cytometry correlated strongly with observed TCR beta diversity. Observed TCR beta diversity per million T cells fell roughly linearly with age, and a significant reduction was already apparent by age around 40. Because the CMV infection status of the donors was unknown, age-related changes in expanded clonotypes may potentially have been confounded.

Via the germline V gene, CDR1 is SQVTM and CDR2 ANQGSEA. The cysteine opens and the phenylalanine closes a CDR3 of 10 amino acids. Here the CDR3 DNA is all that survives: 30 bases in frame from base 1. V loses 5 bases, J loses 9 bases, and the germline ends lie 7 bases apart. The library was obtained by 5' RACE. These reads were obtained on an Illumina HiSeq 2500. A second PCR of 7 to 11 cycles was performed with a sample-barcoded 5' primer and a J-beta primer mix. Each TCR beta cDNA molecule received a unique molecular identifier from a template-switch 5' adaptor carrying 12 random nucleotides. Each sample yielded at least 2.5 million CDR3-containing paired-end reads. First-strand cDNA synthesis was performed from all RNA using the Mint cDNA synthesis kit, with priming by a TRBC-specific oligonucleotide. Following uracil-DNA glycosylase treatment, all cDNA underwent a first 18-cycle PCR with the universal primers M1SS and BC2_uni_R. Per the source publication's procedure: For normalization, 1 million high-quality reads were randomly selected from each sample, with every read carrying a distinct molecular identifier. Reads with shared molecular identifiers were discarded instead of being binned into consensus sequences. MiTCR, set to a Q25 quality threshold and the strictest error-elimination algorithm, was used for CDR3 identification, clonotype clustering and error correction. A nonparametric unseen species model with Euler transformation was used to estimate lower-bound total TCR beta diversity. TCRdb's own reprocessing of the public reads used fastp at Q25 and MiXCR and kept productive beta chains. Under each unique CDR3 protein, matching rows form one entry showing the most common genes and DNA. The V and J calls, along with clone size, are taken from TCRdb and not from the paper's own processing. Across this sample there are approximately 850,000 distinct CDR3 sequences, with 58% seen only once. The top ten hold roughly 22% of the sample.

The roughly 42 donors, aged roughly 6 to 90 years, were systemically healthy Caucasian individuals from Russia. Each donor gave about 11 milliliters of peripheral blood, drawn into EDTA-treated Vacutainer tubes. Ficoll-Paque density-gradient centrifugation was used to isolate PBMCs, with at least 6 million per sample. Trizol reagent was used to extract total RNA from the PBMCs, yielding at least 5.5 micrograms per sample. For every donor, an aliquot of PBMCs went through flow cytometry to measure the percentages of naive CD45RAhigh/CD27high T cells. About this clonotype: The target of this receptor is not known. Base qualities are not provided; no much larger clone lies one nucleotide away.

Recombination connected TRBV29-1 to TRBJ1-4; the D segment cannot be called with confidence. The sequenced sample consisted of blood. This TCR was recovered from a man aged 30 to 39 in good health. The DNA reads TGCAGCGTTCGGGATCAAAAACTGTTTTTT. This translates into CSVRDQKLFF.